This record concerns one T cell receptor (beta chain) sequence. Its target is unknown. Without the conserved terminal phenylalanine or tryptophan, this CDR3 likely stems from a read error. The DNA is left out, because the CDR3 cannot be placed on it with certainty; the CDR3 is given as TCRdb lists it. This record comes from a study of breast tumors, draining lymph nodes, adjacent tissues. Study observations and caveats: Tumor and nontumor repertoires were significantly more similar in luminal-like than in basal-like breast cancer.

TCRdb fed the multiplex PCR reads into MiXCR, producing one record per CDR3 protein. The sample contains fewer than 200,000 distinct CDR3 sequences, around 33% of which appear only once. Breast cancer patients provided tissue from their axillary draining lymph nodes. The CDR3 region is 17 residues in length, termini included. Germline assignment: CDR1 MRHNA and CDR2 SNTAGT. The clonotype comes from a female donor with breast cancer. Some clones in this sample may be carry-over from other donors' samples. Sequenced: axillary lymph node tissue. The V gene is TRBV6-4, the J gene TRBJ1-2. The CDR3 protein is CASSESNSPWPNYGYTV.